The 7 T cell receptor beta chains in this list originate from one sample, sequenced in a study of shared T cell receptors in the human thymus. Profiling relied on immunoSEQ multiplex PCR, and the TCRdb table lists in-frame clones only, not all of them. The table lists hundreds of thousands of clones, more than 75% of them singletons. These data were also reused for a study on human thymus T cells.

Sequencing was done on a sample of thymocytes. The receptors stem from a boy younger than two with a congenital heart defect.

The rearrangement joins TRBV10-1 to TRBJ2-2; 7 bases agree with TRBD1. Trimming cost V 4 bases and J 2 bases; bases outside gene matches: 7. Germline V gene lookup returns CDR1 WNHNN and CDR2 SYGVQD (reference sequence). The CDR3 has 16 residues. In DNA, the CDR3 is TGCGCCAGCAGTGGTAGGGACAGCGATAACACCGGGGAGCTGTTTTTT. Protein sequence: CASSGRDSDNTGELFF.

This chain joins TRBV5-4 and TRBJ1-1, with 12 bases identical to TRBD1. The V gene's germline CDR1 is SGHNT and CDR2 YYREEE (reference sequence). The V gene end was trimmed by 2 bases and the J gene end by 5 bases; junction bases not matched to a gene: 7. The CDR3 runs to 16 residues. The CDR3: CASSLAGTGGRTEAFF. CDR3 nucleotides: TGTGCCAGCAGCTTAGCCGGGACAGGGGGCAGGACTGAAGCTTTCTTT. Full variable domain (missing parts from reference TRBV5-4 and TRBJ1-1): ETGVTQSPTHLIKTRGQQVTLRCSSQSGHNTVSWYQQALGQGPQFIFQYYREEENGRGNFPPRFSGLQFPNYSSELNVNALELDDSALYLCASSLAGTGGRTEAFFGQGTRLTVV.

The V gene is TRBV28, the J gene TRBJ2-5; TRBD1 agrees at 8 bases. CDR1 is MDHEN and CDR2 is SYDVKM in the germline V gene. V was clipped by 2 bases and J by 5 bases; unmatched bases: 13. This CDR3 region has 17 residues. CDR3 bases: TGTGCCAGCAGTTTAGGGGGGACAGGCGCCTTGAGGGAGACCCAGTACTTC. Protein sequence: CASSLGGTGALRETQYF.

In its sample, this clone was seen once. The chain recombines TRBV5-4 with TRBJ2-7; TRBD2 aligns across 12 bases. V lost 3 bases and J lost 3; bases outside the gene matches: 4. The CDR3 is made up of 15 amino acids. The germline CDR1 and CDR2 sequences are SGHNT and YYREEE (reference sequence). In DNA, the CDR3 is TGTGCCAGCAGCTGGGGGACTAGCGGGTACTACGAGCAGTACTTC. Translating it yields CASSWGTSGYYEQYF. Variable domain in full (rest from reference TRBV5-4 and TRBJ2-7): ETGVTQSPTHLIKTRGQQVTLRCSSQSGHNTVSWYQQALGQGPQFIFQYYREEENGRGNFPPRFSGLQFPNYSSELNVNALELDDSALYLCASSWGTSGYYEQYFGPGTRLTVT.

The rearrangement joins TRBV27 to TRBJ1-1; TRBD1 matches at 8 bases. This CDR3 is 16 amino acids long. The trim removed 5 bases at V and 3 bases at J, leaving 11 bases unmatched. Germline values: CDR1 MNHEY, CDR2 SMNVEV (reference sequence). The CDR3 is CASSPRTGSRDTEAFF. In nucleotides, the CDR3 is TGTGCCAGCAGTCCCCGGACAGGGAGCCGGGACACTGAAGCTTTCTTT.

The V gene is TRBV5-1, the J gene TRBJ2-1, with 8 bases lining up with TRBD2. V was pared by 0 bases and J by 9 bases, with 8 bases of the junction left unmatched. Germline values: CDR1 SGHRS, CDR2 YFSETQ. The CDR3 runs 15 residues. CDR3 region: CASSLGGTRDAEQFF. The CDR3 bases are TGCGCCAGCAGCTTGGGGGGGACTAGGGATGCTGAGCAGTTCTTC.

The rearrangement links TRBV6-1 to TRBJ2-5; 11 bases align to TRBD2. From germline, CDR1 is MNHNS and CDR2 SASEGT. This CDR3 is built from 15 residues. After removal of 4 bases from V and 2 bases from J, the junction contained 3 bases not matched to a gene. The CDR3 sequence: CASSGLAGGQETQYF. In DNA form, the CDR3 reads TGTGCCAGCAGTGGGTTAGCGGGAGGGCAAGAGACCCAGTACTTC.